Below are 19 T cell receptor beta chains sequenced from a single sample in a study of neurological immune-mediated disorders. The time point is: longitudinal time-point 2. TCRdb fed the 5' RACE reads into MiXCR, producing one record per CDR3 protein. The sample lists about 49,000 distinct CDR3 sequences, around 13% occurring once. The sequenced material came from PBMCs. These receptors came from a male donor with HTLV-1-associated myelopathy (HAM/TSP).

This clonotype showed up many times. The rearrangement uses TRBV28 and TRBJ2-1, with unresolved D. This CDR3 is 12 amino acids long. Germline V gene data show CDR1 as MDHEN and CDR2 as SYDVKM. V lost 5 bases, J lost 8 bases, and 10 bases lay in between. CDR3 in DNA: TGTGCCAGCAGTCCGCCTTTGGATGAGCAGTTCTTC. Its protein product is CASSPPLDEQFF.

This clonotype was counted at least ten times. J is TRBJ2-1 and V is TRBV7-8; perhaps TRBD2 as D (6 bases). V was trimmed by 2 bases and J by 6 bases, leaving 23 bases between them. This CDR3 spans 18 amino acids. Germline V CDR1 and CDR2: SGHVS, FQNEAQ. CDR3 in amino acids: CASSLPPLVLVGLNEQFF. The CDR3 nucleotides read TGTGCCAGCAGCTTACCCCCTCTGGTACTAGTGGGACTCAATGAGCAGTTCTTC.

This clonotype has only one observation. The junction departs from germline at one end; a sequencing error may be responsible. The rearrangement joins TRBV12-3 or TRBV12-4 to TRBJ1-2, with D perhaps matching TRBD1 (5 bases). The CDR3 length is 14 residues. CDR3 DNA sequence: TGTGCCAGCAGTTTATCGACAGTCCAATATGGCTACAACTTC. Translation gives CASSLSTVQYGYNF.

The table lists this clonotype with many counts. V and J are TRBV5-1 and TRBJ2-5; 9 bases align to TRBD1. With 4 bases clipped from V and 5 bases from J, the junction kept 6 bases outside the gene matches. There are 14 residues in the CDR3. Germline V gene lookup returns CDR1 SGHRS and CDR2 YFSETQ. This chain's CDR3 is CASSPDRGTETQYF. Written as DNA, the CDR3 is TGCGCCAGCAGCCCTGACAGGGGGACGGAGACCCAGTACTTC.

This clonotype has a count of ten or more. The chain joins TRBV4-3 to TRBJ2-4; tentative D call: TRBD2 (5 bases). Germline values: CDR1 LGHNA, CDR2 YSLEER. The CDR3 has 15 amino acids. Trimming shortened V by 4 bases and J by 0 bases, and 10 bases separated the two germline ends. The CDR3 region has the DNA TGCGCCAGCAGCCTCTCGGGGATAGCCAAAAACATTCAGTACTTC. It yields the protein CASSLSGIAKNIQYF.

V usage is TRBV5-6 and J usage is TRBJ1-2; D gene unclear. The CDR3 covers 13 residues. Looked up from germline, CDR1 is SGHDT and CDR2 is YYEEEE. The V end lost 5 bases, the J end lost 2 bases, and 10 bases lay between the germline ends. Here the CDR3 DNA reads TGTGCCAGCAGTTTGAGCTCCAACTATGGCTACACCTTC. It yields the protein CASSLSSNYGYTF.

This clonotype was picked up many times. V usage is TRBV5-1 and J usage is TRBJ1-1, with D possibly being TRBD1 (5 bases). The V end was cut by 4 bases, the J end by 8 bases, with 15 bases between. The CDR3 is 13 residues long. CDR1 is SGHRS, CDR2 YFSETQ, per germline. The CDR3 DNA is TGCGCCAGCAGCGCCTCGACAGTCCTCGAAGCTTTCTTT. Protein product: CASSASTVLEAFF.

Within the sample, this clonotype is medium-sized. V and J are TRBV10-3 and TRBJ1-5; D remains unclear. The germline V gene has CDR1 ENHRY and CDR2 SYGVKD. Trimming pared 0 bases from V and 5 bases from J, leaving 8 bases between. This CDR3 has 14 amino acids. CDR3 in DNA: TGTGCCATCAGTGAGTCTCTCGGGGATCAGCCCCAGCATTTT. Protein product: CAISESLGDQPQHF.

This clonotype was picked up many times. CDR3 sequence reads: CATSYGIPGEQFF. In nucleotides, the CDR3 is TGTGCCACCAGTTACGGGATCCCGGGTGAGCAGTTCTTC. This chain links TRBV24-1 with TRBJ2-1; the D gene is possibly TRBD2 (5 bases). V was shortened by 6 bases and J by 9 bases, with 14 bases between the two germline ends. CDR1 and CDR2 (germline): KGHDR, SFDVKD. The CDR3 extends over 13 amino acids.

This clonotype was observed a handful of times. The CDR3 nucleotides are TGCGCCAGCAGTGTCAGCGGGATGAGCTCCTACGAGCAGTACTTC. Translating it yields CASSVSGMSSYEQYF. The chain employs TRBV10-2 and TRBJ2-7; 7 positions match TRBD2. V dropped 4 bases and J dropped 0; count of bases not matched to a gene: 6. The germline gives CDR1 WSHSY, CDR2 SAAADI. The CDR3 consists of 15 residues.

The table lists this clonotype with a few counts. The J gene is TRBJ2-2, the V gene TRBV4-1, with 9 bases aligning to TRBD1. Germline V gives CDR1 MGHRA, CDR2 YSYEKL. This CDR3 has 16 amino acids. With V trimmed by 2 bases and J by 1 base, 2 bases remained unmatched. CDR3 region: CASSQKDRGNTGELFF. In DNA, the CDR3 is TGCGCCAGCAGCCAAAAGGACAGGGGGAACACCGGGGAGCTGTTTTTT.

This clonotype has just one count. The V and J genes are TRBV5-1 and TRBJ2-7; TRBD1 aligns across 9 bases. This CDR3 spans 16 amino acids. V lost 4 bases, J lost 1 base, and 9 bases stayed unmatched. CDR1 is SGHRS, CDR2 YFSETQ, per germline. CDR3 in amino acids: CASSVQPGQGSYEQYF. The CDR3 nucleotides read TGCGCCAGCAGCGTACAGCCGGGACAGGGATCCTACGAGCAGTACTTC.

This clonotype was seen at least ten times. CDR3 residues: CASNRQGAETGELFF. The CDR3 nucleotides are TGTGCCAGCAACCGCCAGGGGGCAGAGACCGGGGAGCTGTTTTTT. V is TRBV7-2 and J is TRBJ2-2, with 8 bases identical to TRBD1. V was pared by 7 bases and J by 5 bases, with 9 bases of the junction left unmatched. Looked up from germline, CDR1 is SGHTA and CDR2 is FQGNSA. The CDR3 runs 15 residues.

This clonotype was detected many times. V usage is TRBV18 and J usage is TRBJ2-3; 8 positions match TRBD1. There are 16 residues in the CDR3. The junction had 8 bases not matched to a gene; V was cut back by 6 bases and J by 0 bases. Germline CDR1 reads KGHSH; CDR2 reads LQKENI. In DNA form, the CDR3 reads TGTGCCAGCTCCCGACAGGGGTCCACTAGCACAGATACGCAGTATTTT. Its translation is CASSRQGSTSTDTQYF.

This clonotype has at least ten counts. The rearrangement joins TRBV10-3 to TRBJ2-3; possibly TRBD1 or TRBD2 for D (6 bases each). CDR3 size: 15 residues. Trimming pared 2 bases from V and 0 bases from J, leaving 9 bases between. The germline V gene encodes CDR1 ENHRY and CDR2 SYGVKD. CDR3 loop: CAISERGASTDTQYF. In DNA, the CDR3 is TGTGCCATCAGTGAGAGGGGGGCTAGCACAGATACGCAGTATTTT.

This clonotype appeared many times. V and J are TRBV20-1 and TRBJ2-7; 13 nucleotides agree with TRBD2. V lost 4 bases and J lost 7; bases outside the gene matches: 7. The CDR3 spans 14 residues. CDR1 is DFQATT, CDR2 SNEGSKA, per germline (reference sequence). CDR3 loop: CSAMGTSGAWEQYF. The CDR3 coding sequence is TGCAGTGCTATGGGGACTAGCGGGGCGTGGGAGCAGTACTTC.

This clonotype appeared many times. The V and J genes are TRBV9 and TRBJ2-3; TRBD1 matches 11 bases. The CDR3 length is 14 residues. Trimming removed 3 bases from V and 6 bases from J; junction bases left unmatched: 3. The germline V gene encodes CDR1 SGDLS and CDR2 YYNGEE. CDR3 amino acids: CASSGTGGIDTQYF. The CDR3 nucleotides are TGTGCCAGCAGCGGGACAGGGGGCATCGATACGCAGTATTTT.

This clonotype was recorded many times. This chain connects TRBV7-8 to TRBJ1-2; tentatively, D is TRBD1 (5 bases). Trimming cost V 1 base and J 5 bases, with 11 bases left between them. Germline V gives CDR1 SGHVS, CDR2 FQNEAQ. CDR3 length equals 14 residues. Written as DNA, the CDR3 is TGTGCCAGCAGCTTAGTTTTGGAGGGGTATGGCTACACCTTC. Its protein product is CASSLVLEGYGYTF.

This clonotype was counted a few times. The CDR3 loop reads CASSLRQESTDTQYF. The CDR3 DNA sequence: TGTGCCAGCAGCTTACGACAGGAGTCCACAGATACGCAGTATTTT. V is TRBV5-4 and J is TRBJ2-3; D is perhaps TRBD1 (6 bases). This CDR3 is built from 15 residues. Germline CDR1 is SGHNT and CDR2 is YYREEE (reference sequence). V shed 2 bases and J shed 2 bases, with 12 bases lying between them.